These T cell receptor beta chains were read from a single sample in a study of blood T cell repertoires in COVID-19. Produced via immunoSEQ multiplex PCR; TCRdb's table is partial and in-frame only. The repertoire holds about 140,000 clones, with 75% to 90% as singletons. The specimen was peripheral blood. Receptors originate from a man in his 70s who had recovered from COVID-19. Both conserved end residues are part of each CDR3.

v_gene	j_gene	CDR3aa
TRBV9	TRBJ1-6	CASSVDLATPYNSPLHF
TRBV9	TRBJ2-7	CASSPGLAGVLEQYF
TRBV2	TRBJ1-6	CASRTENNSPLHF
TRBV27	TRBJ2-1	CASSRFTRAWNEQFF
TRBV5-1	TRBJ2-1	CASSLTGDEQFF
TRBV27	TRBJ1-4	CASAPRASNEKLFF
TRBV18	TRBJ1-5	CASSEQTGTQPQHF
TRBV2	TRBJ2-7	CASSDPRDRAHYEQYF
TRBV18	TRBJ2-3	CASSPRGGDTQYF
TRBV30	TRBJ2-5	CAWRAGGPGETQYF
TRBV5-1	TRBJ1-1	CASSENTEAFF
TRBV29-1	TRBJ2-7	CSVQTPRSYEQYF
TRBV19	TRBJ2-1	CASSITAGFYNEQFF
TRBV9	TRBJ2-3	CASSVYPTSRTDTQYF
TRBV7-9	TRBJ2-3	CASSSPPSDRVSDTQYF
TRBV5-1	TRBJ2-7	CASAFGGAPPYEQYF
TRBV19	TRBJ1-5	CASRLDSYRPQPQHF
TRBV2	TRBJ2-2	CASRTTGAIGTGELFF
TRBV11-2	TRBJ2-1	CASSLSGGTRRQFF
TRBV21-1	TRBJ2-5	CASTFTSGRAGETQYF
TRBV28	TRBJ1-5	CASNVRGYVQPQHF
TRBV19	TRBJ1-5	CASRQDPKGVSNQPQHF
TRBV30	TRBJ2-7	CAWSVDGRAYEQYF
TRBV7-2	TRBJ2-4	CASSPGTKGGIQYF